Below are 23 T cell receptor beta chains sequenced from a single sample in a study of T-cell memory formation after mild COVID-19. TCRdb independently ran MiXCR on the 5' RACE reads; one entry per CDR3 protein. The repertoire has about 110,000 distinct CDR3 sequences, roughly a sixth of them found once; the top ten carry less than 6.5%. Material for sequencing was PBMCs or a T cell subset sorted from them (not recorded which). Receptor source: a man younger than 30 who had mild COVID-19 (a few samples of this study predate the infection). Cell type and time point are not known.

This clonotype has a count of ten or more. This chain joins TRBV5-1 and TRBJ2-2; 7 nucleotides align to TRBD2. The CDR3 is 15 residues long. Germline loops: CDR1 SGHRS, CDR2 YFSETQ. V lost 4 bases to trimming and J lost 0 bases; unmatched junction nucleotides: 3. CDR3 region: CASSPSGTNTGELFF. CDR3 DNA: TGCGCCAGCAGCCCGAGCGGGACGAACACCGGGGAGCTGTTTTTT. Variable domain in full (rest from reference TRBV5-1 and TRBJ2-2): KAGVTQTPRYLIKTRGQQVTLSCSPISGHRSVSWYQQTPGQGLQFLFEYFSETQRNKGNFPGRFSGRQFSNSRSEMNVSTLELGDSALYLCASSPSGTNTGELFFGEGSRLTVL.

This clonotype was counted ten times or more. This chain links TRBV5-1 with TRBJ2-3, with TRBD1 matching over 7 bases. The CDR3 sequence is 15 residues long. The J segment lost 4 bases and the V segment lost 4 bases, leaving 9 bases of the junction unmatched. Germline lookup yields CDR1 SGHRS and CDR2 YFSETQ. The CDR3 reads CASSLPDRAADTQYF. CDR3 in DNA: TGCGCCAGCAGCCTACCCGACAGGGCGGCAGATACGCAGTATTTT.

The chain recombines TRBV5-1 with TRBJ1-1; 9 bases align to TRBD1. CDR3 length equals 12 residues. The V gene end was trimmed by 4 bases and the J gene end by 11 bases; junction bases not matched to a gene: 6. Germline CDR1 is SGHRS and CDR2 is YFSETQ. DNA of the CDR3: TGCGCCAGCAGCACGACAGGGGGGGACGCTTTCTTT. Its translation: CASSTTGGDAFF.

This clonotype was observed at least ten times. The chain has TRBV12-3 or TRBV12-4 and TRBJ2-3; 9 positions match TRBD2. The CDR3 is 14 residues long. With 3 bases clipped from V and 5 bases from J, the junction kept 3 bases outside the gene matches. CDR3 sequence (DNA): TGTGCCAGCAGTTTTAATAGCGGGGGAGATACGCAGTATTTT. Protein sequence: CASSFNSGGDTQYF.

The sample holds a few counts of this clonotype. J is TRBJ2-7 and V is TRBV2, with D tentatively TRBD1 (5 bases). This CDR3 region has 12 residues. Germline loops: CDR1 SNHLY, CDR2 FYNNEI. Trimming pared 6 bases from V and 3 bases from J, leaving 9 bases between. For the CDR3, the DNA is TGTGCCAGCAGAGACGACAGCTACGAGCAGTACGTC. Its translation is CASRDDSYEQYV.

The chain recombines TRBV29-1 with TRBJ2-5, with D possibly TRBD2 on 5 matching bases. The germline V and J ends were trimmed by 5 bases and 5 bases, with 15 bases remaining between them. CDR1 SQVTM and CDR2 ANQGSEA come from the germline V gene. This CDR3 has 13 amino acids. CDR3 sequence: CSVREGVVETQYF. CDR3 bases: TGCAGCGTTAGAGAGGGCGTAGTGGAGACCCAGTACTTC.

This clonotype was detected only a few times. The chain carries TRBV7-8 and TRBJ2-2, with D tentatively TRBD2 (7 bases). The CDR3 has 16 residues. The V end lost 2 bases, the J end lost 2 bases, and 12 bases lay between the germline ends. CDR1 SGHVS and CDR2 FQNEAQ come from the germline V gene. The CDR3 nucleotides read TGTGCCAGCAGCTTAAGGGGGGGGACAAACACCGGGGAGCTGTTTTTT. Amino acids: CASSLRGGTNTGELFF. The full variable domain, with the rest looked up from reference TRBV7-8 and TRBJ2-2, is GAGVSQSPRYKVAKRGQDVALRCDPISGHVSLFWYQQALGQGPEFLTYFQNEAQLDKSGLPSDRFFAERPEGSVSTLKIQRTQQEDSAVYLCASSLRGGTNTGELFFGEGSRLTVL.

The CDR3 DNA reads as TGCAGTGCTAGAGACCCAGCAAGGGGGCTGGATGAAGCTTTCTTT. This gives the protein CSARDPARGLDEAFF. The chain combines TRBV20-1 with TRBJ1-1, with 7 bases lining up with TRBD1. The length of the CDR3 is 15 residues. J gave up 7 bases and V 0 bases, and 11 bases lay outside the gene matches. CDR1 is DFQATT and CDR2 is SNEGSKA in the germline V gene (reference sequence).

V and J are TRBV20-1 and TRBJ2-1; 7 nucleotides line up with TRBD2. The CDR3 spans 13 residues. The ends lost 4 bases at V and 0 bases at J; junction bases unmatched: 0. Germline values: CDR1 DFQATT, CDR2 SNEGSKA (reference sequence). CDR3 sequence: CSATSGSYNEQFF. DNA for the CDR3: TGCAGTGCTACTAGCGGCTCCTACAATGAGCAGTTCTTC.

This chain uses TRBV12-3 or TRBV12-4 with TRBJ1-5; no reliable D call. The V and J ends lost 6 bases and 0 bases respectively, with 12 bases between them. The CDR3 sequence is 15 residues long. The CDR3 DNA sequence: TGTGCCAGCAGCCCCCCCGGGTCTAGCAATCAGCCCCAGCATTTT. The encoded protein is CASSPPGSSNQPQHF.

The rearrangement joins TRBV3-1 to TRBJ1-2; D perhaps matches TRBD1 (6 bases). V shed 4 bases and J shed 3 bases, with 12 bases lying between them. CDR3 length equals 14 residues. Looked up from germline, CDR1 is LGHDT and CDR2 is YNNKEL (reference sequence). CDR3 protein: CASSLRGGDYGYTF. As DNA, the CDR3 is TGTGCCAGCAGCCTCCGAGGGGGTGACTATGGCTACACCTTC.

The J gene is TRBJ2-3, the V gene TRBV4-3, with no clear D. The germline gives CDR1 LGHNA, CDR2 YSLEER. The CDR3 loop spans 15 amino acids. V lost 3 bases and J 0 bases, leaving 10 bases between the germline ends. The CDR3 here is CASSQSTSSTDTQYF. The CDR3 coding sequence is TGCGCCAGCAGCCAGAGTACGTCTAGCACAGATACGCAGTATTTT.

This clonotype was observed a few times. The chain has TRBV3-1 and TRBJ2-3; D is uncertain. The CDR3 contains 12 residues. Germline assignment: CDR1 LGHDT and CDR2 YNNKEL (reference sequence). The V end lost 0 bases, the J end lost 10 bases, and 8 bases lay between the germline ends. The CDR3 sequence: CASSQEGRAQYF. As DNA, the CDR3 is TGTGCCAGCAGCCAAGAGGGCAGAGCGCAGTATTTT.

The chain carries TRBV3-1 and TRBJ2-1; TRBD2 aligns across 9 bases. The germline gives CDR1 LGHDT, CDR2 YNNKEL (reference sequence). This CDR3 comprises 14 residues. With V trimmed by 11 bases and J by 7 bases, 12 bases remained unmatched. CDR3 region: CACCQRGAGNEQFF. The CDR3 DNA reads as TGTGCCTGCTGCCAGCGGGGGGCCGGGAATGAGCAGTTCTTC.

V gene TRBV7-2 combines with J gene TRBJ2-1, with D perhaps matching TRBD1 or TRBD2 (7 bases each). The length of the CDR3 is 13 residues. V lost 8 bases and J 6 bases, leaving 14 bases between the germline ends. In germline, CDR1 is SGHTA, CDR2 FQGNSA. The CDR3 reads CASLQGGGNEQFF. The DNA for the CDR3 is TGTGCCAGCCTCCAGGGGGGGGGCAATGAGCAGTTCTTC.

This clonotype was counted only a few times. V and J are TRBV28 and TRBJ2-2, with D perhaps matching TRBD2 (6 bases). Germline values: CDR1 MDHEN, CDR2 SYDVKM. CDR3 length equals 16 residues. Deletions cut 8 bases from V and 0 bases from J, with 16 bases between. The CDR3 nucleotides are TGTGCCAGCCTCCCGGCGGGGCTAACGAACACCGGGGAGCTGTTTTTT. This codes for CASLPAGLTNTGELFF.

This clonotype occurred many times. This sequence joins TRBV29-1 and TRBJ2-1; D possibly corresponds to TRBD2 (5 bases). CDR1 and CDR2 (germline): SQVTM, ANQGSEA. Trimming stripped 5 bases from V and 7 bases from J, with 18 bases between. The CDR3 is 14 amino acids. The chain's CDR3 is CSVSRPPGFNEQFF. For the CDR3, the DNA is TGCAGCGTTTCCCGACCCCCGGGATTTAATGAGCAGTTCTTC.

The J gene is TRBJ2-7, the V gene TRBV7-3; 8 nucleotides line up with TRBD2. The CDR3 consists of 15 residues. J was trimmed by 1 base and V by 2 bases; bases with no gene match: 4. CDR1 and CDR2 (germline): SGHTA, FQGTGA. This CDR3 is CASSLEGLVSYEQYV. The CDR3 DNA follows: TGTGCCAGCAGCTTAGAGGGACTAGTATCCTACGAGCAGTACGTC.

This chain's CDR3 is CASSSSAGAGDKETQYF. For the CDR3, the DNA is TGTGCCAGCAGCTCCTCGGCGGGAGCGGGGGATAAAGAGACCCAGTACTTC. The rearrangement uses TRBV5-4 and TRBJ2-5; 8 bases agree with TRBD2. The CDR3 is 17 amino acids. CDR1 and CDR2 from the germline V gene are SGHNT and YYREEE (reference sequence). The ends lost 3 bases at V and 3 bases at J; junction bases unmatched: 13. The full variable domain, with the rest looked up from reference TRBV5-4 and TRBJ2-5, is ETGVTQSPTHLIKTRGQQVTLRCSSQSGHNTVSWYQQALGQGPQFIFQYYREEENGRGNFPPRFSGLQFPNYSSELNVNALELDDSALYLCASSSSAGAGDKETQYFGPGTRLLVL.

This chain links TRBV9 with TRBJ2-4; D is unresolved. The germline gives CDR1 SGDLS, CDR2 YYNGEE. The V gene lost 0 bases and the J gene lost 9 bases, with 13 bases spanning the gap. CDR3 length: 14 amino acids. This CDR3 reads CASSVVYRRRIQYF. In DNA form, the CDR3 reads TGTGCCAGCAGCGTAGTATACAGACGCCGCATTCAGTACTTC.

This clonotype came up a few times. This sequence joins TRBV30 and TRBJ2-3, with D uncertain. CDR1 and CDR2 (germline): GTSNPN, SVGIG (reference sequence). V lost 1 base and J 1 base, leaving 6 bases between the germline ends. The CDR3 consists of 13 residues. The CDR3 bases are TGTGCCTGGAGTGGATACCGCACAGATACGCAGTATTTT. Translated: CAWSGYRTDTQYF.

CDR3 in amino acids: CATRDRSRGTDTQYF. DNA for the CDR3: TGTGCCACCAGGGATAGGTCAAGGGGCACAGATACGCAGTATTTT. This chain links TRBV12-3 or TRBV12-4 with TRBJ2-3; D perhaps matches TRBD1 (5 bases). The CDR3 runs to 15 residues. Deletions cut 10 bases from V and 1 base from J, with 18 bases between.

Only a few counts were recorded for this clonotype. The J gene is TRBJ2-2, the V gene TRBV7-2; D possibly matches TRBD1 or TRBD2 (5 bases each). CDR1 is SGHTA, CDR2 FQGNSA, per germline. This CDR3 is built from 16 residues. V dropped 5 bases and J dropped 1 base, with 14 bases sitting between them. CDR3 sequence (DNA): TGTGCCAGCAGCAAAACCGGGACCGAGAACACCGGGGAGCTGTTTTTT. It codes for CASSKTGTENTGELFF.